This is a list of T cell receptor beta chains from one sample in a study of resident and recirculating memory T cells in vitiligo. The data were produced by immunoSEQ multiplex PCR, yet TCRdb's version contains in-frame clones alone and is incomplete. The table lists 39,000 or so clones, over 90% of them singletons. Sequenced: blood. The receptors stem from a male donor with vitiligo. Each CDR3 is given with its conserved first and last residue. A D gene is named only where the DNA matches it firmly. Part of the rows lack a size; the others show once, few, many or a class for expanded clones.

clone size: .
D gene: .
J gene: TRBJ2-3
V gene: TRBV20-1
CDR3 protein: CSAILTDTQYF
CDR3 DNA: TGCAGTGCAATCCTCACAGATACGCAGTATTTT

clone size: .
D gene: TRBD1
J gene: TRBJ2-3
V gene: TRBV5-8
CDR3 protein: CASRRQGYTQYF
CDR3 DNA: TGTGCCAGCAGAAGACAGGGTTATACGCAGTATTTT

clone size: .
D gene: .
J gene: TRBJ1-1
V gene: TRBV6-1
CDR3 protein: CASSELQGVAEAFF
CDR3 DNA: TGTGCCAGCAGTGAACTACAGGGTGTCGCTGAAGCTTTCTTT

clone size: .
D gene: TRBD1
J gene: TRBJ2-5
V gene: TRBV7-9
CDR3 protein: CASSSQGPESQYF
CDR3 DNA: TGTGCCAGCAGCTCACAGGGGCCCGAGTCGCAGTACTTC

clone size: .
D gene: .
J gene: TRBJ2-5
V gene: TRBV2
CDR3 protein: CASSEARDYQETQYF
CDR3 DNA: TGTGCCAGCAGTGAAGCGAGGGACTACCAAGAGACCCAGTACTTC

clone size: .
D gene: .
J gene: TRBJ2-3
V gene: TRBV6-5
CDR3 protein: CASSYSGFADTQYF
CDR3 DNA: TGTGCCAGCAGTTACTCGGGCTTTGCAGATACGCAGTATTTT

clone size: .
D gene: .
J gene: TRBJ2-5
V gene: TRBV5-1
CDR3 protein: CASSRTGPETQYF
CDR3 DNA: TGCGCCAGCAGCAGAACAGGGCCAGAGACCCAGTACTTC

clone size: .
D gene: .
J gene: TRBJ2-2
V gene: TRBV4-2
CDR3 protein: CASSQDTPENGELFF
CDR3 DNA: TGTGCCAGCAGCCAAGATACGCCAGAAAACGGGGAGCTGTTTTTT

clone size: .
D gene: .
J gene: TRBJ2-3
V gene: TRBV6-6
CDR3 protein: CASTVRGYTDTQYF
CDR3 DNA: TGTGCCAGTACGGTTCGGGGATACACAGATACGCAGTATTTT

clone size: .
D gene: .
J gene: TRBJ1-1
V gene: TRBV5-1
CDR3 protein: CASSFRGGTEAFF
CDR3 DNA: TGCGCCAGCAGCTTTAGAGGCGGGACTGAAGCTTTCTTT

clone size: .
D gene: TRBD2
J gene: TRBJ2-1
V gene: TRBV5-5
CDR3 protein: CASSLSSGNSYNEQFF
CDR3 DNA: TGTGCCAGCAGCTTGAGTAGCGGGAATTCCTACAATGAGCAGTTCTTC

clone size: .
D gene: .
J gene: TRBJ2-2
V gene: TRBV7-6
CDR3 protein: CASSLVVSATGELFF
CDR3 DNA: TGTGCCAGCAGCTTAGTCGTCAGTGCCACCGGGGAGCTGTTTTTT

clone size: .
D gene: .
J gene: TRBJ1-1
V gene: TRBV11-3
CDR3 protein: CASSFDSNTEAFF
CDR3 DNA: TGTGCCAGCAGCTTCGACTCGAACACTGAAGCTTTCTTT

clone size: .
D gene: .
J gene: TRBJ1-2
V gene: TRBV4-3
CDR3 protein: CASSKQGNPGYGYTF
CDR3 DNA: TGCGCCAGCAGCAAGCAGGGAAACCCCGGGTATGGCTACACCTTC

clone size: .
D gene: .
J gene: TRBJ1-2
V gene: TRBV18
CDR3 protein: CASSPFGGASGYTF
CDR3 DNA: TGTGCCAGCTCACCATTCGGCGGGGCCTCGGGCTACACCTTC

clone size: .
D gene: TRBD1
J gene: TRBJ1-1
V gene: TRBV5-4
CDR3 protein: CASSLRQGEVEAFF
CDR3 DNA: TGTGCCAGCAGCTTACGGCAGGGGGAGGTGGAAGCTTTCTTT

clone size: .
D gene: .
J gene: TRBJ2-5
V gene: TRBV27
CDR3 protein: CASSLKGVGETQYF
CDR3 DNA: TGTGCCAGCAGTTTAAAGGGAGTCGGAGAGACCCAGTACTTC

clone size: .
D gene: TRBD1
J gene: TRBJ2-7
V gene: TRBV9
CDR3 protein: CASSVEGTGYEQYF
CDR3 DNA: TGTGCCAGCAGCGTAGAAGGGACAGGGTACGAGCAGTACTTC

clone size: .
D gene: .
J gene: TRBJ2-3
V gene: TRBV6-6
CDR3 protein: CASSYSPGRDTQYF
CDR3 DNA: TGTGCCAGCAGTTACTCGCCGGGGAGGGATACGCAGTATTTT

clone size: .
D gene: .
J gene: TRBJ2-1
V gene: TRBV5-4
CDR3 protein: CASRPFIRDSQNEQFF
CDR3 DNA: TGTGCCAGCAGACCATTCATTCGGGACTCCCAGAATGAGCAGTTCTTC

clone size: .
D gene: .
J gene: TRBJ1-6
V gene: TRBV7-3
CDR3 protein: CASSLLAGNSPLHF
CDR3 DNA: TGTGCCAGCAGCTTACTGGCGGGTAATTCACCCCTCCACTTT

clone size: .
D gene: TRBD2
J gene: TRBJ2-1
V gene: TRBV9
CDR3 protein: CASSVRAGGGEEQFF
CDR3 DNA: TGTGCCAGCAGCGTTCGCGCGGGGGGGGGTGAGGAGCAGTTCTTC

clone size: .
D gene: TRBD2
J gene: TRBJ2-5
V gene: TRBV2
CDR3 protein: CASIKGLAGGEETQYF
CDR3 DNA: TGTGCCAGCATAAAAGGGCTAGCGGGGGGCGAAGAGACCCAGTACTTC

clone size: .
D gene: TRBD2
J gene: TRBJ2-2
V gene: TRBV7-9
CDR3 protein: CASRPTSGGFTGELFF
CDR3 DNA: TGTGCCAGCAGACCCACTAGCGGGGGGTTCACCGGGGAGCTGTTTTTT

clone size: .
D gene: .
J gene: TRBJ1-4
V gene: TRBV7-9
CDR3 protein: CASSLVNRVREKLFF
CDR3 DNA: TGTGCCAGCAGCTTAGTAAACAGGGTACGCGAAAAACTGTTTTTT

clone size: few
D gene: TRBD1
J gene: TRBJ2-3
V gene: TRBV2
CDR3 protein: CASRDGQGARDTQYF
CDR3 DNA: TGTGCCAGCAGAGACGGACAGGGGGCGAGAGATACGCAGTATTTT

clone size: .
D gene: TRBD1
J gene: TRBJ1-5
V gene: TRBV4-1
CDR3 protein: CASSQGQGSNQPQHF
CDR3 DNA: TGCGCCAGCAGCCAAGGACAGGGTAGCAATCAGCCCCAGCATTTT

clone size: .
D gene: .
J gene: TRBJ2-1
V gene: TRBV5-1
CDR3 protein: CASSLDRVDLNEQFF
CDR3 DNA: TGCGCCAGCAGCTTGGACAGGGTGGATCTCAATGAGCAGTTCTTC

clone size: .
D gene: .
J gene: TRBJ1-1
V gene: TRBV28
CDR3 protein: CASRYRALNTEAFF
CDR3 DNA: TGTGCCAGCAGGTACAGGGCTTTGAACACTGAAGCTTTCTTT

clone size: .
D gene: TRBD2
J gene: TRBJ2-3
V gene: TRBV19
CDR3 protein: CASSIGGGRADTQYF
CDR3 DNA: TGTGCCAGTAGTATTGGCGGGGGGCGGGCAGATACGCAGTATTTT

clone size: .
D gene: .
J gene: TRBJ2-2
V gene: TRBV19
CDR3 protein: CASSNEAIHTGELFF
CDR3 DNA: TGTGCCAGTAGTAATGAGGCCATTCACACCGGGGAGCTGTTTTTT

clone size: .
D gene: .
J gene: TRBJ2-7
V gene: TRBV6-1
CDR3 protein: CASMIEGAWQYF
CDR3 DNA: TGTGCCAGCATGATTGAGGGAGCCTGGCAGTACTTC

clone size: .
D gene: .
J gene: TRBJ2-2
V gene: TRBV7-9
CDR3 protein: CASSSTTGELFF
CDR3 DNA: TGTGCCAGCAGCTCAACAACCGGGGAGCTGTTTTTT

clone size: .
D gene: TRBD1
J gene: TRBJ1-3
V gene: TRBV9
CDR3 protein: CASSATGNRNTIYF
CDR3 DNA: TGTGCCAGCAGTGCGACAGGGAATAGAAACACCATATATTTT

clone size: .
D gene: TRBD1
J gene: TRBJ1-2
V gene: TRBV7-2
CDR3 protein: CASSASGTGGGYTF
CDR3 DNA: TGTGCCAGCAGCGCGAGCGGGACAGGAGGTGGCTACACCTTC

clone size: .
D gene: .
J gene: TRBJ2-5
V gene: TRBV5-1
CDR3 protein: CASSLFSSQETQYF
CDR3 DNA: TGCGCCAGCAGCTTGTTCTCTTCCCAAGAGACCCAGTACTTC

clone size: .
D gene: TRBD1
J gene: TRBJ2-7
V gene: TRBV6-6
CDR3 protein: CASSYSDRGLEQYF
CDR3 DNA: TGTGCCAGCAGTTACTCGGACAGGGGGCTCGAGCAGTACTTC

clone size: .
D gene: .
J gene: TRBJ1-3
V gene: TRBV18
CDR3 protein: CASSTGGVPGNTIYF
CDR3 DNA: TGTGCCAGCTCAACGGGAGGGGTCCCTGGAAACACCATATATTTT

clone size: .
D gene: .
J gene: TRBJ2-3
V gene: TRBV7-2
CDR3 protein: CASSFSPTDTQYF
CDR3 DNA: TGTGCCAGCAGCTTCTCCCCGACAGATACGCAGTATTTT

clone size: few
D gene: TRBD1
J gene: TRBJ1-5
V gene: TRBV7-9
CDR3 protein: CASSPTGTGGGNQPQHF
CDR3 DNA: TGTGCCAGCAGTCCGACCGGGACAGGGGGAGGTAATCAGCCCCAGCATTTT

clone size: .
D gene: .
J gene: TRBJ2-6
V gene: TRBV5-1
CDR3 protein: CASSLGAQERNVLTF
CDR3 DNA: TGCGCCAGCAGCTTGGGGGCTCAGGAAAGAAACGTCCTGACTTTC

clone size: .
D gene: TRBD1
J gene: TRBJ2-5
V gene: TRBV18
CDR3 protein: CASSRGQKETQYF
CDR3 DNA: TGTGCCAGCTCACGGGGACAGAAAGAGACCCAGTACTTC

clone size: .
D gene: .
J gene: TRBJ2-7
V gene: TRBV5-1
CDR3 protein: CASSETGDAYEQYF
CDR3 DNA: TGCGCCAGCAGCGAGACAGGAGACGCCTACGAGCAGTACTTC

clone size: .
D gene: TRBD2
J gene: TRBJ2-1
V gene: TRBV6-1
CDR3 protein: CASSEGLAGGLHSYNEQFF
CDR3 DNA: TGTGCCAGCAGTGAAGGGCTAGCGGGGGGGCTTCACTCCTACAATGAGCAGTTCTTC

clone size: .
D gene: TRBD1
J gene: TRBJ2-3
V gene: TRBV7-8
CDR3 protein: CASSVTGIDTQYF
CDR3 DNA: TGTGCCAGCAGCGTGACAGGGATAGATACGCAGTATTTT

clone size: once
D gene: .
J gene: TRBJ1-1
V gene: TRBV9
CDR3 protein: CASSPGGSMNTEAFF
CDR3 DNA: TGTGCCAGCAGCCCTGGGGGCTCCATGAACACTGAAGCTTTCTTT

clone size: .
D gene: .
J gene: TRBJ1-1
V gene: TRBV4-3
CDR3 protein: CASSQVINWNTEAFF
CDR3 DNA: TGCGCCAGCAGCCAAGTTATTAATTGGAACACTGAAGCTTTCTTT

clone size: once
D gene: TRBD1
J gene: TRBJ1-1
V gene: TRBV10-3
CDR3 protein: CAIKGTGGVTNTEAFF
CDR3 DNA: TGTGCCATCAAAGGGACAGGGGGCGTCACGAACACTGAAGCTTTCTTT

clone size: .
D gene: .
J gene: TRBJ2-7
V gene: TRBV7-2
CDR3 protein: CASSRDAYEQYF
CDR3 DNA: TGTGCCAGCAGCCGGGATGCCTACGAGCAGTACTTC

clone size: .
D gene: TRBD2
J gene: TRBJ2-5
V gene: TRBV2
CDR3 protein: CASMAASGGRQETQYF
CDR3 DNA: TGTGCCAGCATGGCGGCTAGCGGGGGGCGACAAGAGACCCAGTACTTC

clone size: .
D gene: TRBD1
J gene: TRBJ2-5
V gene: TRBV5-1
CDR3 protein: CASSLNTGVREAQYF
CDR3 DNA: TGCGCCAGCAGCCTCAATACAGGGGTCCGCGAGGCCCAGTACTTC

clone size: .
D gene: .
J gene: TRBJ1-2
V gene: TRBV30
CDR3 protein: CAWSVTGVKNNGYTF
CDR3 DNA: TGTGCCTGGAGTGTAACGGGGGTAAAGAACAATGGCTACACCTTC

clone size: .
D gene: .
J gene: TRBJ1-3
V gene: TRBV4-1
CDR3 protein: CASSQGYRVGNTIYF
CDR3 DNA: TGCGCCAGCAGCCAAGGATACAGGGTGGGAAACACCATATATTTT

clone size: .
D gene: .
J gene: TRBJ2-1
V gene: TRBV5-1
CDR3 protein: CASSRESSEQFF
CDR3 DNA: TGCGCCAGCAGCCGAGAAAGTTCCGAGCAGTTCTTC